This T cell receptor beta chain is drawn from a study of blood T cell repertoires in COVID-19. Study details: From T cells, B-cell-depleted T cells, or PBMCs came the material, which was cDNA or gDNA.

Assay: immunoSEQ multiplex PCR; the TCRdb copy retains only in-frame clones and omits some. The table lists some 210,000 clones, approximately 78% of them singletons. Recruits, aged about 18 to 95 years, lived in 25 or so US areas. From germline, CDR1 is SGHRS and CDR2 YFSETQ. This CDR3 comprises 16 residues. The V gene lost 7 bases and the J gene lost 2 bases, with 19 bases spanning the gap. The source of this sequence is a middle-aged man who had recovered from COVID-19. The chain links TRBV5-1 to TRBJ2-1; D may be TRBD2 (6 bases). The sequenced sample consisted of PBMCs or T cells enriched from blood (not recorded which). The CDR3 sequence: CASRGSAGSAYNEQFF. The DNA of the CDR3 is TGCGCCAGCCGCGGGTCCGCGGGATCAGCCTACAATGAGCAGTTCTTC.